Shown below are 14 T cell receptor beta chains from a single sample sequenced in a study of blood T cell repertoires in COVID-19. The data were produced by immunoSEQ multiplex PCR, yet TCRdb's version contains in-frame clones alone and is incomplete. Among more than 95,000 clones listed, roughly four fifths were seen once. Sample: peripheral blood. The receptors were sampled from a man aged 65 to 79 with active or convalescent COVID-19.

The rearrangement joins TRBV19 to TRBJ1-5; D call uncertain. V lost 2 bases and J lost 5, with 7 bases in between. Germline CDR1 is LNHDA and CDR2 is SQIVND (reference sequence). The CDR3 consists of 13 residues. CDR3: CASSIHGDQPQHF. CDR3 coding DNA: TGTGCCAGTAGTATACACGGGGATCAGCCCCAGCATTTT.

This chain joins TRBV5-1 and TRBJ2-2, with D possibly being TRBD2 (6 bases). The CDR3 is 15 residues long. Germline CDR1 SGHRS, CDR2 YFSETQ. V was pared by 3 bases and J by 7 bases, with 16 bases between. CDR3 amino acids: CASSSRELSGGELFF. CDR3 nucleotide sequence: TGCGCCAGCAGCTCCCGGGAGTTATCGGGCGGGGAGCTGTTTTTT.

The CDR3: CASSLRTGGFGTDTQYF. As DNA, the CDR3 is TGTGCCAGCAGCTTGAGGACAGGGGGGTTTGGCACAGATACGCAGTATTTT. This rearrangement joins TRBV7-9 to TRBJ2-3, with TRBD1 identical over 10 bases. Germline CDR1 SEHNR, CDR2 FQNEAQ (reference sequence). With 3 bases clipped from V and 1 base from J, the junction kept 7 bases outside the gene matches. The CDR3 extends over 17 amino acids.

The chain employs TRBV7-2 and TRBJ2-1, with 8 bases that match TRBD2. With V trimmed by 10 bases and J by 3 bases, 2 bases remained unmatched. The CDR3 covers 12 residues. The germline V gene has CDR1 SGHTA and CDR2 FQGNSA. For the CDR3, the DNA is TGTGCCACCGGGACTAGCTACAATGAGCAGTTCTTC. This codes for CATGTSYNEQFF.

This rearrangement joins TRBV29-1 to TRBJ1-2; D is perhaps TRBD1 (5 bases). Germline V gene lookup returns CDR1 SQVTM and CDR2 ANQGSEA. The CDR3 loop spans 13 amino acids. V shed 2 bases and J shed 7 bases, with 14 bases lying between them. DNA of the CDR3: TGCAGCGTTGAAAGGCCTCAGGGATTTGGCTACACCTTC. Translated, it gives CSVERPQGFGYTF.

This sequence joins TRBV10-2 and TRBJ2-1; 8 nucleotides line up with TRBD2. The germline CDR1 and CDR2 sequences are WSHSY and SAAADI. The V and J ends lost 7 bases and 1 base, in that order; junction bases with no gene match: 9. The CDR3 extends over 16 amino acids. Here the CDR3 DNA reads TGCGCCAGCACGAAGGGCGGGGGGCCGTCCTACAATGAGCAGTTCTTC. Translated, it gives CASTKGGGPSYNEQFF.

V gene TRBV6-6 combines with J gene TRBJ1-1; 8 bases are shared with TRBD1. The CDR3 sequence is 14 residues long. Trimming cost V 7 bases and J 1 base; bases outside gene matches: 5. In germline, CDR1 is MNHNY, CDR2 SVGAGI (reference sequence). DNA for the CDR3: TGTGCCAGCACCATGGGACAGGCGAACACTGAAGCTTTCTTT. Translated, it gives CASTMGQANTEAFF.

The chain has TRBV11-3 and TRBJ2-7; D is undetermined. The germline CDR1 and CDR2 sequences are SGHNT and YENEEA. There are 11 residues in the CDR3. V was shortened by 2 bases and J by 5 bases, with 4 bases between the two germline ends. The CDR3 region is CASSLTNEQYF. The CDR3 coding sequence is TGTGCCAGCAGCTTAACAAACGAGCAGTACTTC.

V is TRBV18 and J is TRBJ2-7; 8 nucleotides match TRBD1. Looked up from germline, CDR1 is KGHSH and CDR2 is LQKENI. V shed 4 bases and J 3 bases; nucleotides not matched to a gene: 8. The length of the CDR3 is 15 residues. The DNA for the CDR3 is TGTGCCAGCTCACTACAGGGGACAGGTGACTACGAGCAGTACTTC. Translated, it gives CASSLQGTGDYEQYF.

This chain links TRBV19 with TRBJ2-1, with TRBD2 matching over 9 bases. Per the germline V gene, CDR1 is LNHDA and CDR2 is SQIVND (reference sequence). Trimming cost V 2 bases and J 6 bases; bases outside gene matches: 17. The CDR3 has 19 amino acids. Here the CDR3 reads CASSISPPGLAGASNEQFF. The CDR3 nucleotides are TGTGCCAGTAGTATAAGCCCGCCGGGATTAGCGGGAGCTTCCAATGAGCAGTTCTTC.

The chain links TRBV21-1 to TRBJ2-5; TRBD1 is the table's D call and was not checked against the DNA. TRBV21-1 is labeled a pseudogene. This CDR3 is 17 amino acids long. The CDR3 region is CASSKALRGTSKETQYF. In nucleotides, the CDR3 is TGTGCCAGCAGCAAAGCGCTAAGAGGGACATCCAAAGAGACCCAGTACTTC.

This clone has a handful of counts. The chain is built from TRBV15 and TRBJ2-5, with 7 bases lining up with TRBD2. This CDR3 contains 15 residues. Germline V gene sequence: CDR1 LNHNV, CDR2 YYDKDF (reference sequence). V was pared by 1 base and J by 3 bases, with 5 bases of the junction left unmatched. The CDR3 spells CATSRGPSGEETQYF. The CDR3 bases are TGTGCCACCAGCAGAGGGCCTAGCGGTGAAGAGACCCAGTACTTC.

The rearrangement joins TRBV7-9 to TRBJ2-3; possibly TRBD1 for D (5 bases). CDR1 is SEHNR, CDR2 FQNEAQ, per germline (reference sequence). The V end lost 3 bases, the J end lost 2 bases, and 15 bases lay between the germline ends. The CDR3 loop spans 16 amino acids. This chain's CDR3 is CASSFWGARATDTQYF. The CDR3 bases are TGTGCCAGCAGCTTTTGGGGCGCGAGAGCCACAGATACGCAGTATTTT.

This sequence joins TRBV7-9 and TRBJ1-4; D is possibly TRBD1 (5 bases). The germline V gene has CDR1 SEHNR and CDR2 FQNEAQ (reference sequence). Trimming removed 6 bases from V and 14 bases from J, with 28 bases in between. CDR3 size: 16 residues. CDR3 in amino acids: CASSPTGGASLSRLFF. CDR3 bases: TGTGCCAGCAGTCCCACCGGAGGGGCCTCTCTCTCCAGGCTGTTTTTT.